This TCR beta chain was sequenced during a study of CD8+CD57+ T cells in acquired aplastic anemia. Background on the study: Isolated CD4+ and CD8+ cells, once sorted, yielded DNA averaging roughly 3.2 ug. Healthy donors yielded 9 million to 14 million CD4+ cell reads on average. General study points: Patients and controls were found to share 25 to 35 CD8+ CDR3 sequences.

The CDR3 is 13 amino acids in total, end residues counted. From germline, CDR1 is SGDLS and CDR2 YYNGEE. Genomic DNA was employed as the template in profiling TCR beta VDJ and CDR3. MiXCR, applied by TCRdb to the reads, yields one record per CDR3 protein. In the table there are about 420,000 distinct CDR3 sequences, 55% to 75% of which are singletons. For this clonotype: Antigen specificity is unknown. Without the conserved terminal phenylalanine or tryptophan, this CDR3 likely stems from a read error. It is unclear where the CDR3 begins or ends on the DNA, so no DNA is shown, and the CDR3 is as TCRdb lists it.

This clonotype was sampled from a human donor in good health, serving as a control. The chain has TRBV9 and TRBJ1-4. Sequencing was done on a sample of sorted CD4+, CD8+, or CD8+CD57+ T cells (not recorded which) from PBMCs. CDR3 region: CASSQVSDDNSPL.